This TCR beta chain derives from a study of blood T cell repertoires in COVID-19. CDR1 is SGHTA and CDR2 is FQGNSA in the germline V gene. This CDR3 contains 13 residues. Trimming pared 4 bases from V and 4 bases from J, leaving 8 bases between. TCRdb's copy holds only in-frame clones and misses some; the assay was immunoSEQ multiplex PCR. The data hold about 230,000 clones, with over 85% observed a single time. Material: PBMCs or T cells enriched from blood (not recorded which). This chain joins TRBV7-2 and TRBJ1-5; no definite D call. The clonotype comes from a woman between 25 and 40 years old with acute COVID-19. As DNA, the CDR3 is TGTGCCAGCAGCTCCCTCACTAATCAGCCCCAGCATTTT. It encodes CASSSLTNQPQHF.